This TCR beta chain was sequenced for a study of blood T cell repertoires in COVID-19. In the study overall: Researchers got acute and convalescent COVID-19 samples from the United States, Italy and Spain.

CDR1 and CDR2 (germline): DFQATT, SNEGSKA (reference sequence). The CDR3 has 18 amino acids. The junction had 21 bases not matched to a gene; V was cut back by 3 bases and J by 9 bases. Only one count was recorded for this clone. As originally analysed: Reference gene primer amplification gave estimated nucleated cell counts. Only in-frame clones appear in the TCRdb table, and some are missing; sequencing was by immunoSEQ multiplex PCR. The D gene and trimming were derived from the DNA, and the V and J assignments and clone size from that table. The sample has about 42,000 clones; about 77% are singletons.

The receptor comes from a woman in her 70s with acute or convalescent COVID-19. Sequenced: peripheral blood. This chain links TRBV20-1 with TRBJ1-5; 9 bases fit TRBD1. The CDR3 nucleotides read TGCAGTGCTAGTGGGGACAGGGCTAGGGGACGGGCAGGTTCGCCCCAGCATTTT. Protein sequence: CSASGDRARGRAGSPQHF.